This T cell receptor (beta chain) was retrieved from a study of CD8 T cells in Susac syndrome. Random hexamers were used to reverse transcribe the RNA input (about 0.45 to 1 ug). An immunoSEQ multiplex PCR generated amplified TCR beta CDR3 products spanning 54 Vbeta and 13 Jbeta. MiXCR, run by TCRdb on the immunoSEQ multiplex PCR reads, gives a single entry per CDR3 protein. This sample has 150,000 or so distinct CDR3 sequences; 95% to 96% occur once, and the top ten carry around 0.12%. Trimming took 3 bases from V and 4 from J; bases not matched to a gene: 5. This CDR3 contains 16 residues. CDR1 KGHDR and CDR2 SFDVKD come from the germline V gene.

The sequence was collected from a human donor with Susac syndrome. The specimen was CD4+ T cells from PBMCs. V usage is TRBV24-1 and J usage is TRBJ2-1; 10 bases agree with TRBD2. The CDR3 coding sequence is TGTGCCACCAGTGATCCTAGCGGGGGATCTTACAATGAGCAGTTCTTC. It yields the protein CATSDPSGGSYNEQFF.